This TCR beta chain is from a study of control samples from healthy donors and cancer patients. This CDR3 is built from 24 residues. Here immunoSEQ multiplex PCR was the method, and the copy in TCRdb shows in-frame clones only, minus some. The profile covers about 130,000 clones, with about 95% appearing a single time and 3.6% taken by the ten largest. The chain joins TRBV21-1 to TRBJ1-5. TRBV21-1 is designated a pseudogene. The source of this sequence is a man younger than 40 in good health. Material for sequencing was blood. As DNA, the CDR3 is TGTGCCAGCAGCTACGACGCGCAACGAAACAAACCTTGCGGGATCCGGGAGCGCAATCAGCCCCAGCATTTT. It yields the protein CASSYDAQRNKPCGIRERNQPQHF.